Detailed here is one TCR beta chain. This clone was seen just once. Its antigen is unknown. Nothing much larger sits one base from this clone, and base qualities are not available. The receptor library was made with the immunoSEQ multiplex PCR assay. Following the manufacturer's protocol, the hsTCRB Kit was used to amplify rearranged TCR beta chain sequences. An Illumina MiSeq was used to sequence the TCRB libraries. Per the original workflow: The proprietary platform of the kit vendor was used for demultiplexing, trimming and gene mapping. TCRdb obtained this table from immuneACCESS and retained in-frame rearrangements with V and J assigned. These tables miss some clones; where compared with another copy, unresolved V genes account for less than half of the shortfall, and the remainder is unexplained. That table gives V, J and clone size, and the DNA gave D and trimming. The sample contains 40,000 to 50,000 clones, under 80% of them found a single time. The top ten clonotypes cover 6.3% of the sample.

The CDR3 starts with the cysteine, ends with the phenylalanine, and has 16 residues. CDR3 DNA is the only sequence kept; it has 48 bases, read in frame from the first base. V and J are trimmed by 3 bases and 5 bases, and the gene matches miss 11 bases of the junction. CDR1 and CDR2, per the germline V gene, are MDHEN and SYDVKM. The time point label corresponds to: week 23, last vaccination. Every vaccine dose consisted of 300 ug of a 20-mer mutant IDH1 peptide in Montanide, administered subcutaneously together with topical imiquimod. Newly diagnosed WHO grade 3 or 4 IDH1-mutant astrocytomas showing loss of nuclear ATRX were present in the donors. The samples were drawn from NOA16, a multicentre, single-arm, open-label phase I trial in Germany that tested a mutant IDH1 peptide vaccine in humans for the first time. Genomic DNA for TCRB sequencing was extracted from EDTA blood using the DNeasy Blood and Tissue Kit.

The entry originates in a study of a mutant IDH1 vaccine in newly diagnosed glioma (dated by TCRdb to the early 2020s). The study in broad terms: Patients were given eight vaccinations, in weeks 1, 3, 5, 7, 11, 15, 19 and 23, which matched visits V03 through V10. In the chemotherapy-containing groups, vaccination started alongside temozolomide cycles, whereas in patients who had radiotherapy alone it started 4-6 weeks after radiotherapy. The approximately 32 treated patients were approximately 62% male and around 40% female, with a mean age of about 38 years. Before enrollment, patients had received standard therapy of radiotherapy alone, temozolomide alone, or radiochemotherapy with temozolomide; most received the combination. Peripheral blood was collected at six visits: V03 (baseline), V05, V07, V10, V12 and V13. For exploratory analyses, longitudinal TCRB deep sequencing was carried out in about two dozen treated patients wherever samples were available. What the study reported, not specific to this receptor: PBMC samples for TCRB deep sequencing were selected based on availability. Changes in the top peripheral T cell clonotypes picked up by TCRB sequencing did not appear to be linked to pseudoprogression. Immune responses induced by the vaccine were seen in approximately 92% of patients across multiple MHC alleles. The authors stated that sample limitations prevented analyses of patient blood samples from being reproduced.

The V and J genes are TRBV28 and TRBJ1-2; 8 bases in between match TRBD1. The TCR comes from a woman aged 40 to 50 with glioma. Some clones in this sample may be carry-over from other donors' samples. The sequences come from PBMCs, collected from a glioma patient whose treatment included an IDH1 peptide vaccine. Read as DNA, the sequence is TGTGCCAGCAGTTTCCCCAGGGGGCGAGGAGTGTATGGCTACACCTTC. Its translation reads: CASSFPRGRGVYGYTF.